This record concerns one T cell receptor beta chain sequence. Its antigen is unknown. CDR1 and CDR2 from the germline V gene are SEHNR and FQNEAQ (reference sequence). V gave up 5 bases and J gave up 0 bases, with 11 bases separating them. CDR3 length equals 16 residues. This sample's RNA came from whole unsorted tissue. These data belong to a study of tumor and adjacent non-tumor tissue in lung cancer. Study details: Stage I to III disease affected ten to eleven men and a handful of women aged about 30 to 76.

Findings of the study overall: Patients with more diverse tumor TCRs had worse survival. TCR diversity was significantly greater in tumor than normal lung tissue. Tumor repertoires had a smaller top 100 clone share than normal lung.

TCRbeta libraries were built with three rounds of nested PCR, modified from ARM-PCR. TCRdb reprocessed the multiplex PCR reads via MiXCR and lists one record per CDR3 protein. Among roughly 65,000 distinct CDR3 sequences listed, almost 60% were seen once. The sequencing sample was made of lung tumor tissue. This chain uses TRBV7-9 with TRBJ1-6; the D gene is possibly TRBD1 (5 bases). This clonotype was obtained from a man aged 45-65 years with non-small cell lung cancer. The CDR3 nucleotides read TGTGCCAGCAGCCAAGGGACGGCCTCCTATAATTCACCCCTCCACTTT. Protein: CASSQGTASYNSPLHF.